Listed below are T cell receptor beta chains from one sample, sequenced in a study of regulatory T cells in long-lasting Graves disease. One entry per CDR3 protein results from TCRdb running MiXCR on the multiplex PCR reads. The data contain more than 450,000 distinct CDR3 sequences, approximately 12% of them singletons. In addition, the sample was reused for a study of T cells in Graves' hyperthyroidism and ophthalmopathy.

The sequenced sample was peripheral blood mononuclear cells (PBMCs), obtained at new diagnosis, from a patient treated with antithyroid drugs. These receptors originate from a woman in her twenties or thirties with Graves disease. Both conserved end residues are part of each CDR3. A D gene is named only where the DNA matches it firmly. Some rows mark clone size as missing; the rest say once, few, many or name a class of expanded clone.

V	size	D	J	CDR3	DNA
TRBV28	many	-	TRBJ2-7	CASTMGYEQYF	TGTGCCAGCACGATGGGCTACGAGCAGTACTTC
TRBV6-5	few	-	TRBJ2-6	CASSYGGGANVLTF	TGTGCCAGCAGTTACGGGGGAGGGGCCAACGTCCTGACTTTC
TRBV28	many	TRBD1	TRBJ1-6	CASRTGTGNSPLHF	TGTGCCAGCAGAACCGGGACAGGGAATTCACCCCTCCACTTT
TRBV11-2	few	-	TRBJ1-2	CASSPLMDRSNYGYTF	TGTGCCAGCAGTCCACTTATGGACAGAAGTAACTATGGCTACACCTTC
TRBV11-2	-	-	TRBJ1-2	CASSSLVGARLGYTF	TGTGCCAGCAGCTCCCTAGTTGGGGCCCGCCTTGGCTACACCTTC
TRBV24-1	-	-	TRBJ2-1	CATSPGSNNEQFF	TGTGCCACCAGCCCCGGGTCCAACAATGAGCAGTTCTTC
TRBV25-1	few	TRBD2	TRBJ2-7	CASSNRGVNYEQYF	TGTGCCAGCAGTAATCGGGGGGTTAACTACGAGCAGTACTTC
TRBV7-2	-	-	TRBJ1-2	CASSSISDFTNYGYTF	TGTGCCAGCAGCTCAATCTCAGACTTCACTAACTATGGCTACACCTTC
TRBV12-3/TRBV12-4	-	TRBD1	TRBJ2-5	CASSLVSGTGETQYF	TGTGCCAGCAGTTTAGTCTCCGGGACAGGGGAGACCCAGTACTTC
TRBV4-2	-	-	TRBJ2-5	CASSQNMNSGKETQYF	TGTGCCAGCAGCCAGAATATGAATAGCGGAAAAGAGACCCAGTACTTC
TRBV29-1	many	-	TRBJ2-1	CSVEDMDASSYNEQFF	TGCAGCGTTGAAGATATGGACGCGAGCTCCTACAATGAGCAGTTCTTC
TRBV7-8	many	-	TRBJ1-1	CASSFWGDGTEAFF	TGTGCCAGCAGCTTCTGGGGCGATGGCACTGAAGCTTTCTTT
TRBV13	few	TRBD2	TRBJ2-1	CASSPSAGGSSYNEQFF	TGTGCCAGCAGCCCTTCAGCGGGAGGGAGCTCCTACAATGAGCAGTTCTTC
TRBV3-1	-	-	TRBJ1-1	CTSSRKGLNTEAFF	TGTACCAGCAGTCGCAAGGGATTGAACACTGAAGCTTTCTTT
TRBV7-9	many	TRBD2	TRBJ2-7	CASSPGTSGRLYEQYF	TGTGCCAGCAGCCCCGGGACTAGCGGGAGATTATACGAGCAGTACTTC
TRBV5-4	few	-	TRBJ2-5	CASSPGTHQETQYF	TGTGCCAGCAGCCCCGGGACACACCAAGAGACCCAGTACTTC
TRBV10-2	-	-	TRBJ1-2	CASSESVWGTGYGYTF	TGCGCCAGCAGTGAGTCAGTGTGGGGGACTGGCTATGGCTACACCTTC
TRBV28	many	TRBD1	TRBJ1-2	CASSSSGTGSYGYTF	TGTGCCAGCAGTTCCTCCGGGACAGGGAGCTATGGCTACACCTTC